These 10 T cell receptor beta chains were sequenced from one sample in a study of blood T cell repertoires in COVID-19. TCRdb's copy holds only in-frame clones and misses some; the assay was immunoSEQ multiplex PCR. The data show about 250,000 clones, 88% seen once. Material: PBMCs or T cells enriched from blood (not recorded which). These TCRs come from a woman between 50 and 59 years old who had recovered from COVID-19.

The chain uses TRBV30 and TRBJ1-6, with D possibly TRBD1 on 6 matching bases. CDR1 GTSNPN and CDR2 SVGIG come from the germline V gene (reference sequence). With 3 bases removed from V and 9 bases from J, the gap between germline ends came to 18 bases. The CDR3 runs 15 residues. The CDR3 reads CAWSRQEAGRSPLHF. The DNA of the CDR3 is TGTGCCTGGAGCCGACAGGAGGCAGGGCGTTCACCCCTCCACTTT.

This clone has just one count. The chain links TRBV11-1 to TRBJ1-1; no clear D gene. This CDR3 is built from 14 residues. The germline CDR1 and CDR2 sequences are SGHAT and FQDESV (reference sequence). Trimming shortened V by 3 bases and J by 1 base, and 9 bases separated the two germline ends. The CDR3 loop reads CASSFGRKNTEAFF. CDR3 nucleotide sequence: TGTGCCAGCAGCTTTGGCAGGAAGAACACTGAAGCTTTCTTT.

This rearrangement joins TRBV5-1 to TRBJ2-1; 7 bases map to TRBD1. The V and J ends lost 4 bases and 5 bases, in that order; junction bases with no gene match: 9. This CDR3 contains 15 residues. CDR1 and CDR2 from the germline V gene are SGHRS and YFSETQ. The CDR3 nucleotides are TGCGCCAGCAGCATGGACCCGGGACAGAACAATGAGCAGTTCTTC. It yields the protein CASSMDPGQNNEQFF.

The CDR3 bases are TGTGCCAGCAGCCAAGATAGGGGACTAGCGGGAGCCGGGGAGCTGTTTTTT. It codes for CASSQDRGLAGAGELFF. This chain connects TRBV4-2 to TRBJ2-2; 14 bases are shared with TRBD2. The trim removed 0 bases at V and 6 bases at J, leaving 3 bases unmatched. The germline CDR1 and CDR2 sequences are LGHNA and YNFKEQ. The CDR3 runs 17 residues.

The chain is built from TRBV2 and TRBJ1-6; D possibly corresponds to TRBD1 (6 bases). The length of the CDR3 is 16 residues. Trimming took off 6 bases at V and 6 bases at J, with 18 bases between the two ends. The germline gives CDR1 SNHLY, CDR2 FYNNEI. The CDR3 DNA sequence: TGTGCCAGCAGGTTGGTTTCAGGGGCTGGTAATTCACCCCTCCACTTT. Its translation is CASRLVSGAGNSPLHF. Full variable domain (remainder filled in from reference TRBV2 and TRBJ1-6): EPEVTQTPSHQVTQMGQEVILRCVPISNHLYFYWYRQILGQKVEFLVSFYNNEISEKSEIFDDQFSVERPDGSNFTLKIRSTKLEDSAMYFCASRLVSGAGNSPLHFGNGTRLTVT.

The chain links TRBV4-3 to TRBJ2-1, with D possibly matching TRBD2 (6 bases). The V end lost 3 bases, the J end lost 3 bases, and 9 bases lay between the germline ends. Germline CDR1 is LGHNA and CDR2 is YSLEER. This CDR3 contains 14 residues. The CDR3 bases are TGCGCCAGCAGCCAGGGACTCCACTACAATGAGCAGTTCTTC. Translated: CASSQGLHYNEQFF.

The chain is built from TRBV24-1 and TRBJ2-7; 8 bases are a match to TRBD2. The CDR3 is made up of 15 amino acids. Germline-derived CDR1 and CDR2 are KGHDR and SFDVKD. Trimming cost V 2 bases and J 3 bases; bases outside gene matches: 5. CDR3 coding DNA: TGTGCCACCAGTGATTCAGCGGGAGTAAACTACGAGCAGTACTTC. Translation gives CATSDSAGVNYEQYF.

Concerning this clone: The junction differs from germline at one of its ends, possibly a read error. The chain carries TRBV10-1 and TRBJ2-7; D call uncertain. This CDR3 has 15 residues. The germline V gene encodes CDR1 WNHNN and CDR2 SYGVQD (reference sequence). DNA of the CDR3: TGCGCCAGCAGTGAGTCCCTGGGCATCTCCAACGAGCAGTACTTC. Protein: CASSESLGISNEQYF.

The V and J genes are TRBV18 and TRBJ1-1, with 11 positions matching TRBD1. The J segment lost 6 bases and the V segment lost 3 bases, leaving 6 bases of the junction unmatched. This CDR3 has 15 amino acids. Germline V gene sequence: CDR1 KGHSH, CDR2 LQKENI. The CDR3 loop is CASSPDRGRGAEAFF. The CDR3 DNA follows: TGTGCCAGCTCACCGGACAGGGGGCGCGGGGCTGAAGCTTTCTTT.

Here the CDR3 reads CASSLRWQASPSGNTIYF. CDR3 DNA sequence: TGTGCCAGCAGTTTACGTTGGCAGGCTTCCCCCTCTGGAAACACCATATATTTT. This chain joins TRBV28 and TRBJ1-3; D is unresolved. Germline V gene sequence: CDR1 MDHEN, CDR2 SYDVKM. The CDR3 has 18 amino acids. V was trimmed by 2 bases and J by 0 bases, leaving 17 bases between them.